This T cell receptor (beta chain) was captured in a study of Ad26.COV2.S vaccination and SARS-CoV-2 variants. Sequencing was performed with immunoSEQ multiplex PCR; in TCRdb, only in-frame clones are kept and a portion is missing. The sample has about 320,000 clones; around 85% are singletons. This CDR3 contains 16 residues. Trimming pared 2 bases from V and 4 bases from J, leaving 17 bases between. In germline, CDR1 is MNHEY, CDR2 SVGAGI. This clone is termed medium-sized. Treatment indicated: some 19 received Ad26.COV2.S at low or high dose, single or two shots; about 5 received placebo; per-sample allocation not given. Sample collection was performed on day 63 after the first vaccine or placebo injection.

This TCR was recovered from a person aged 18-60 years who received the Ad26.COV2.S COVID-19 vaccine or a placebo. The rearrangement uses TRBV6-5 and TRBJ1-2; D is unclear. Sequences were derived from peripheral blood, sampled in a trial of Ad26.COV2.S vaccine versus placebo. In DNA, the CDR3 is TGTGCCAGCAGTTACGACGGCCCTATCTCAATCTATGGCTACACCTTC. Protein: CASSYDGPISIYGYTF.